These T cell receptor beta chains were read from a single sample in a study of T cells expressing NK-cell markers. TCRdb re-called the 5' RACE reads and catalogs CDR3 proteins one per entry, DNA excluded. The data show 500,000 to 700,000 distinct CDR3 sequences, and the top ten clones hold approximately 3.6%. The source material was blood T cells: a sorted CD56 or NKG2C T cell subset, CD4+ or CD8+ T cells, or bulk PBMC T cells (not recorded which). The receptor source for this set is a man aged 18 to 29 in good health. The CDR3 runs from the conserved cysteine through the conserved F or W.

J gene	V gene	CDR3 protein
TRBJ2-3	TRBV19	CASKSGARGLTDTQYF
TRBJ2-7	TRBV5-1	CASSLWGTGLRDEQYF
TRBJ2-3	TRBV20-1	CSASPDGLAQYF
TRBJ2-1	TRBV5-1	CASSFLSSGNYNEQFF
TRBJ1-5	TRBV19	CASTATGVIQPQHF
TRBJ2-5	TRBV6-5	CASSYFGLAAQETQYF
TRBJ2-2	TRBV7-7	CASSLDRHTGELFF
TRBJ1-3	TRBV12-3/TRBV12-4	CASTMGVASGNTTYF
TRBJ2-7	TRBV7-2	CASTQTSSYEQYF
TRBJ2-2	TRBV6-5	CASSSTSPKTGELFF
TRBJ2-1	TRBV7-9	CASSLLRESLEQFF
TRBJ2-7	TRBV11-2	CASSPLTGSEQYF
TRBJ2-5	TRBV7-6	CASSLVWGAIETQYF
TRBJ2-1	TRBV5-1	CASSLGPDREQFF
TRBJ2-3	TRBV20-1	CSVSQGDTDTQYF
TRBJ2-5	TRBV11-2	CASSQSTQETQYF
TRBJ2-1	TRBV6-5	CASGPDWDEQFF
TRBJ2-2	TRBV5-1	CASSLPAPGIGELFF
TRBJ2-7	TRBV9	CASNPRGTNSYEQYF
TRBJ2-5	TRBV2	CASRLAGKSETQYF
TRBJ2-7	TRBV6-5	CASSLRTGEQYF
TRBJ1-3	TRBV12-3/TRBV12-4	CATIGSGNTIYF
TRBJ2-1	TRBV12-3/TRBV12-4	CASSQTGPLDEQFF
TRBJ2-7	TRBV6-1	CASSRDLSSYEQYF
TRBJ1-5	TRBV12-3/TRBV12-4	CASSFSGGQPQHF
TRBJ2-6	TRBV12-3/TRBV12-4	CASSSRQIGANVLTF
TRBJ1-2	TRBV7-2	CASSFGSNSLLVYTF
TRBJ2-7	TRBV6-5	CASILRAGGAHEQYF
TRBJ2-1	TRBV24-1	CATSDLGAQGKVNEQFF
TRBJ1-6	TRBV20-1	CSARDLTGTANSPLHF
TRBJ2-2	TRBV7-9	CASSAKGQMNTGELFF
TRBJ2-5	TRBV20-1	CSVSGAKETQYF
TRBJ2-2	TRBV12-3/TRBV12-4	CASSPTQLAVANTGELFF
TRBJ2-7	TRBV6-2/TRBV6-3	CASSLGNSNSYEQYF
TRBJ2-3	TRBV7-3	CASSLIAPSNTDTQYF
TRBJ2-7	TRBV29-1	CSVKLRSTEQYF